A selection of T cell receptor beta chains follows, all from one sample in a study of STAT3 mutations in large granular lymphocyte leukemia. Profiled with immunoSEQ multiplex PCR; TCRdb holds only in-frame clones, not every one. Altogether roughly 22,000 clones are present, about 94% being singletons, with the ten largest covering around 7.1%. Sequenced: peripheral blood mononuclear cells. The receptors derive from a man in his forties with T-cell large granular lymphocyte leukemia. Some clones in this sample may be carry-over from other donors' samples. Both conserved end residues are part of each CDR3. The D gene is left open where the match is weak. Clone size appears in some rows only: once, few, many, or a class for an expanded clone.

V gene: TRBV2; clone size: once; D gene: -; J gene: TRBJ1-2; CDR3 DNA: TGTGCCAGCAGCCCGGAGTATGGCTACACCTTC; CDR3 protein: CASSPEYGYTF
V gene: TRBV7-8; clone size: -; D gene: -; J gene: TRBJ2-2; CDR3 DNA: TGTGCCAGCTGGAAGAGGGGGAATAAAGGGGGAGACACCGGGGAGCTGTTTTTT; CDR3 protein: CASWKRGNKGGDTGELFF
V gene: TRBV5-1; clone size: -; D gene: TRBD1; J gene: TRBJ1-2; CDR3 DNA: TGCGCCAGCAGCGAACAGGGGGCACACTATGGCTACACCTTC; CDR3 protein: CASSEQGAHYGYTF
V gene: TRBV7-9; clone size: -; D gene: -; J gene: TRBJ1-5; CDR3 DNA: TGTGCCAGCAGCCCAGGGGTCGGGGGTCAGCCCCAGCATTTT; CDR3 protein: CASSPGVGGQPQHF
V gene: TRBV12-5; clone size: -; D gene: -; J gene: TRBJ1-1; CDR3 DNA: TGTGCTAGTGGTTTAGGCGGGAACACTGAAGCTTTCTTT; CDR3 protein: CASGLGGNTEAFF
V gene: TRBV10-3; clone size: -; D gene: TRBD1; J gene: TRBJ2-1; CDR3 DNA: TGTGCCATCAGTGAAGGACAGGGTTCCTACAATGAGCAGTTCTTC; CDR3 protein: CAISEGQGSYNEQFF
V gene: TRBV7-9; clone size: -; D gene: -; J gene: TRBJ2-5; CDR3 DNA: TGTGCCAGCAGCTCAGGAAACGAAGAGACCCAGTACTTC; CDR3 protein: CASSSGNEETQYF
V gene: TRBV25-1; clone size: -; D gene: -; J gene: TRBJ1-4; CDR3 DNA: TGTGCCAGCAGGCAGAGGGTGGGCGTACAGGAAAAACTGTTTTTT; CDR3 protein: CASRQRVGVQEKLFF
V gene: TRBV7-9; clone size: -; D gene: -; J gene: TRBJ2-3; CDR3 DNA: TGTGCCAGCAGCCCCGCCGGGGGAAGAGATACGCAGTATTTT; CDR3 protein: CASSPAGGRDTQYF
V gene: TRBV27; clone size: -; D gene: -; J gene: TRBJ1-6; CDR3 DNA: TGTGCCAGCAGTTTATCCCGCCAGGGGACGAATTCACCCCTCCACTTT; CDR3 protein: CASSLSRQGTNSPLHF
V gene: TRBV5-4; clone size: -; D gene: -; J gene: TRBJ2-5; CDR3 DNA: TGTGCCAGCAGCCTGGGAGAAGAGACCCAGTACTTC; CDR3 protein: CASSLGEETQYF
V gene: TRBV6-5; clone size: -; D gene: -; J gene: TRBJ1-6; CDR3 DNA: TGTGCCAGCACCGAGCAGGGTGGGAATTCACCCCTCCACTTT; CDR3 protein: CASTEQGGNSPLHF
V gene: TRBV6-1; clone size: few; D gene: -; J gene: TRBJ2-7; CDR3 DNA: TGTGCCAGCAGTGAAGAGCCATTTTACGAGCAGTACTTC; CDR3 protein: CASSEEPFYEQYF
V gene: TRBV6-1; clone size: -; D gene: -; J gene: TRBJ2-5; CDR3 DNA: TGTGCCAGCAGTACTCCGACCGAGACCCAGTACTTC; CDR3 protein: CASSTPTETQYF
V gene: TRBV2; clone size: -; D gene: -; J gene: TRBJ1-2; CDR3 DNA: TGTGCCAGCAGAAAGGGTGACCCCTATGGCTACACCTTC; CDR3 protein: CASRKGDPYGYTF
V gene: TRBV30; clone size: -; D gene: -; J gene: TRBJ1-5; CDR3 DNA: TGTGCCTGGCAGGCGGTAGGGAATCAGCCCCAGCATTTT; CDR3 protein: CAWQAVGNQPQHF
V gene: TRBV7-9; clone size: -; D gene: -; J gene: TRBJ1-4; CDR3 DNA: TGTGCCAGCAGCTTATCCGGTGAAAAACTGTTTTTT; CDR3 protein: CASSLSGEKLFF
V gene: TRBV18; clone size: -; D gene: -; J gene: TRBJ1-2; CDR3 DNA: TGTGCCAGCTCACCACAGGGACCTAACTATGGCTACACCTTC; CDR3 protein: CASSPQGPNYGYTF
V gene: TRBV7-2; clone size: -; D gene: -; J gene: TRBJ1-1; CDR3 DNA: TGTGCCAGCAGCTTATTAACCGACACTGAAGCTTTCTTT; CDR3 protein: CASSLLTDTEAFF
V gene: TRBV7-2; clone size: -; D gene: -; J gene: TRBJ1-1; CDR3 DNA: TGTGCCAGCAACCCGGGGAGCTACACTGAAGCTTTCTTT; CDR3 protein: CASNPGSYTEAFF
V gene: TRBV18; clone size: once; D gene: TRBD1; J gene: TRBJ1-2; CDR3 DNA: TGTGCCAGCTCGCCCGGGACAGGGGGTTTGAACTATGGCTACACCTTC; CDR3 protein: CASSPGTGGLNYGYTF
V gene: TRBV30; clone size: -; D gene: TRBD2; J gene: TRBJ2-1; CDR3 DNA: TGTGCCTGGGGAGCGGGGGAGCAGTTCTTC; CDR3 protein: CAWGAGEQFF
V gene: TRBV5-1; clone size: -; D gene: -; J gene: TRBJ2-3; CDR3 DNA: TGCGCCAGCAGCTTGGCTGGTAGGAACACAGATACGCAGTATTTT; CDR3 protein: CASSLAGRNTDTQYF
V gene: TRBV29-1; clone size: -; D gene: -; J gene: TRBJ1-2; CDR3 DNA: TGCAGCGTTGAAGATCCCCAGGACTATGGCTACACCTTC; CDR3 protein: CSVEDPQDYGYTF
V gene: TRBV18; clone size: -; D gene: -; J gene: TRBJ2-7; CDR3 DNA: TGTGCCAGCTCACCATCCAGCTCGGCCTACGAGCAGTACTTC; CDR3 protein: CASSPSSSAYEQYF
V gene: TRBV28; clone size: -; D gene: -; J gene: TRBJ2-5; CDR3 DNA: TGTGCCAGCAGCGAAAAGACCCAGTACTTC; CDR3 protein: CASSEKTQYF
V gene: TRBV7-2; clone size: -; D gene: TRBD2; J gene: TRBJ2-5; CDR3 DNA: TGTGCCAGCACCCCCGGGAGGGGCCTCCAAGAGACCCAGTACTTC; CDR3 protein: CASTPGRGLQETQYF
V gene: TRBV7-1; clone size: few; D gene: -; J gene: TRBJ1-5; CDR3 DNA: TGTGCCAGCAGCACGTTCGCGGAGATTCGGCAGCCCCAGCATTTT; CDR3 protein: CASSTFAEIRQPQHF
V gene: TRBV6-5; clone size: -; D gene: -; J gene: TRBJ2-1; CDR3 DNA: TGTGCCAGCAGTTTGGGCCTGACCTTGGGGAATGAGCAGTTCTTC; CDR3 protein: CASSLGLTLGNEQFF
V gene: TRBV5-6; clone size: -; D gene: TRBD1; J gene: TRBJ1-1; CDR3 DNA: TGTGCCAGCAGCAGGAAGGGGGCGGGGAACACTGAAGCTTTCTTT; CDR3 protein: CASSRKGAGNTEAFF
V gene: TRBV5-6; clone size: -; D gene: -; J gene: TRBJ1-5; CDR3 DNA: TGTGCCAGCAGCTTGGAGGGAGGTCAGCCCCAGCATTTT; CDR3 protein: CASSLEGGQPQHF
V gene: TRBV11-2; clone size: -; D gene: TRBD1; J gene: TRBJ1-2; CDR3 DNA: TGTGCCAGCAGCCCGGGGACAGACTATGGCTACACCTTC; CDR3 protein: CASSPGTDYGYTF
V gene: TRBV6-5; clone size: -; D gene: -; J gene: TRBJ2-5; CDR3 DNA: TGTGCCAGCAGTTACTACCAAGAGACCCAGTACTTC; CDR3 protein: CASSYYQETQYF
V gene: TRBV12-5; clone size: -; D gene: -; J gene: TRBJ1-1; CDR3 DNA: TGTGCTAGTGGTTCCAACCGACAGAACACTGAAGCTTTCTTT; CDR3 protein: CASGSNRQNTEAFF
V gene: TRBV29-1; clone size: -; D gene: -; J gene: TRBJ2-7; CDR3 DNA: TGCAGCGTCGCTGGGTTGGCGGAGGGAGCCGAGCAGTACTTC; CDR3 protein: CSVAGLAEGAEQYF
V gene: TRBV19; clone size: -; D gene: -; J gene: TRBJ1-2; CDR3 DNA: TGTGCCAGTAGTATGGGCAGGGGATATGGCTACACCTTC; CDR3 protein: CASSMGRGYGYTF
V gene: TRBV5-1; clone size: -; D gene: TRBD1; J gene: TRBJ2-7; CDR3 DNA: TGCGCCAGCAGCTTGGAAGTCAGGGGGCAGTCCGAGCAGTACTTC; CDR3 protein: CASSLEVRGQSEQYF
V gene: TRBV30; clone size: once; D gene: -; J gene: TRBJ1-5; CDR3 DNA: TGTGCCTGGAGTGGGGACACGAATCAGCCCCAGCATTTT; CDR3 protein: CAWSGDTNQPQHF
V gene: TRBV6-5; clone size: -; D gene: -; J gene: TRBJ2-2; CDR3 DNA: TGTGCCAGTTCCCCCCCGGGGCATTCCACCGGGGAGCTGTTTTTT; CDR3 protein: CASSPPGHSTGELFF
V gene: TRBV18; clone size: -; D gene: -; J gene: TRBJ1-2; CDR3 DNA: TGTGCCAGCTCACCTTTGGAAAGGGATGGCTACACCTTC; CDR3 protein: CASSPLERDGYTF
V gene: TRBV5-6; clone size: -; D gene: -; J gene: TRBJ2-5; CDR3 DNA: TGTGCCAGCAGCTTGAGGTCCGAGACCCAGTACTTC; CDR3 protein: CASSLRSETQYF
V gene: TRBV5-4; clone size: -; D gene: -; J gene: TRBJ2-1; CDR3 DNA: TGTGCCAGCAGCCGCGGGAAAGGGCTTGAGCAGTTCTTC; CDR3 protein: CASSRGKGLEQFF
V gene: TRBV30; clone size: -; D gene: -; J gene: TRBJ2-7; CDR3 DNA: TGTGCCTGTACGGGACTCAACTACGAGCAGTACTTC; CDR3 protein: CACTGLNYEQYF